What follows describes a single TCR beta chain. It lacks a known antigen. One base away there is no much larger clone; base qualities are not given. Peripheral blood CD8+ and CD4+ T cells from healthy donors, Susac syndrome patients and multiple sclerosis patients were profiled using high-throughput TCR beta sequencing. The Susac syndrome patients fulfilled recently defined diagnostic criteria for either definite or probable disease. Bulk CD8+ and CD4+ T cells were purified magnetically by negative isolation, whereas CD8+ TEMRA cells were enriched by FACS. Blood was collected in EDTA tubes and processed within 24 hours, with PBMCs isolated through density gradient centrifugation. PBMCs intended for TCR sequencing were cryopreserved in liquid nitrogen and thawed later in a water bath at 37 degrees C. Purity of sorted or isolated CD4+, CD8+ and CD8+ TEMRA cells was at least 90%. The data stem from a study of CD8 T cells in Susac syndrome (dated by TCRdb to between 2018 and 2021). General notes on the study: Among the sequenced Susac syndrome patients, 5 or 6 had clinically active disease and under ten were in clinical remission. At blood withdrawal, Susac syndrome patients were therapy-naive, treated with corticosteroids (with IVIg additionally given to some), or treated with IVIg alone. Repertoire sequencing was used to test whether CD8+ T cell activation and differentiation in Susac syndrome was antigen driven. The study compared CD8+ T cell repertoire clonality among 11 to 12 healthy donors, around 14 Susac syndrome patients and approximately 16 multiple sclerosis patients.

The germline V gene (reference sequence) yields MNHEY for CDR1 and SMNVEV for CDR2. Spanning cysteine to phenylalanine, the CDR3 consists of 13 amino acids. Just the 39-base CDR3 DNA is kept, in frame starting at base 1. Trimming at the junction amounts to 7 bases on V and 0 bases on J, and the germline ends lie 10 bases apart. RNA was extracted with the RNeasy kit and roughly 0.45 to 1 ug was reverse transcribed using random hexamers. The immunoSEQ multiplex PCR assay, covering 54 Vbeta and 13 Jbeta segments, was used to amplify TCR beta CDR3 regions. Bias from PCR amplification was corrected by using a synthetic template baseline for primer optimization and for computational correction. Concerning the study's data processing: Reads were annotated to V, D and J genes per IMGT and analyzed with immunoSEQ Analyzer, keeping only productive sequences. To calculate clonality, Shannon entropy was normalized by log2 of the number of productive unique sequences and then subtracted from one. For each patient and control, public and private clones were evaluated among the 100 most prevalent clones. Clones were defined as Susac-specific when absent from the healthy and MS cohorts, from about 970 published viral clones and from other ImmuneACCESS disease sequences. In TCRdb, the public reads were trimmed at Q25 with fastp and aligned with MiXCR, with productive beta chains retained. Every CDR3 protein is listed once, alongside the most common genes and DNA of its rows. The V and J calls here are based on TCRdb, not the publication. The sample table contains around 81,000 distinct CDR3 sequences; only one count was recorded for approximately 95% of them. Together, the top ten hold approximately 0.94% of the sample.

Study-level results and caveats: The study acknowledged that relatively few individuals were included in the TCR sequencing and HLA analysis. CD8+ repertoires in Susac syndrome showed clonal expansion, which was highest in CD8+ TEMRA cells and was greater in clinically active patients than in remitting patients. In the total CD8+ and CD8+ TEMRA repertoires, around 17 and five Susac-specific public clones, respectively, were identified.

What was sequenced was CD8+ T cells from PBMCs. This TCR derives from a human donor with Susac syndrome. Rearrangement joined TRBV27 to TRBJ2-7; TRBD2 is a weak D gene call, 6 bases matching. The base sequence is TGTGCCAGCACTACGGAGGGCTCCTACGAGCAGTACTTC. The translation is CASTTEGSYEQYF.